The text below deals with one T cell receptor (beta chain). No antigen is known for it. The CDR3 is 16 amino acids. Germline CDR1 reads SGDLS; CDR2 reads YYNGEE. V lost 0 bases to trimming and J lost 9 bases; unmatched junction nucleotides: 11. These data are taken from a study of cytomegalovirus exposure and HLA in healthy donors. Use of 60 Vbeta and 13 Jbeta primers characterized the PCR. Methods used by the authors: Counted up in a later analysis, unique TCR beta chains came to some 72 million, with around 11 million shared. Produced via immunoSEQ multiplex PCR; TCRdb's table is partial and in-frame only. V, J and clone size are taken as reported in that table, and D and trimming were inferred from the DNA itself. In the table there are approximately 97,000 clones, around 72% of which are singletons. Study outcomes and limitations: The classifier was said to identify cytomegalovirus status with high specificity and sensitivity.

The material sequenced was PBMCs. J is TRBJ2-1 and V is TRBV9, with 8 bases aligning to TRBD1. The TCR sequence derives from a middle-aged man in good health and CMV-seronegative. DNA of the CDR3: TGTGCCAGCAGCGTAGCTACGGGGACAGGTTGGGGTGAGCAGTTCTTC. This translates into CASSVATGTGWGEQFF.